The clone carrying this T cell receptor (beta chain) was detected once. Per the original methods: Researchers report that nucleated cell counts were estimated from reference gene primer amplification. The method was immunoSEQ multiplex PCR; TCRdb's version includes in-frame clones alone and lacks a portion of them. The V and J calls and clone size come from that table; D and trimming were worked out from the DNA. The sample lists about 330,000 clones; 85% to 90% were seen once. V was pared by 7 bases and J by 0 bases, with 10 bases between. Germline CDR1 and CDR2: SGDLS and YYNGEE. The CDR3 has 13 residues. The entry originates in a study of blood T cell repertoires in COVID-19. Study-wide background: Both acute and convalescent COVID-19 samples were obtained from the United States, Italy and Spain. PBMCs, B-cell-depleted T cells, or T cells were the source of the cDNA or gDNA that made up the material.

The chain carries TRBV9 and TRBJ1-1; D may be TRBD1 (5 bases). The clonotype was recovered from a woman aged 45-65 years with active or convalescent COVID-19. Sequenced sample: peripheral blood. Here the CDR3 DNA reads TGTGCCAGCCGACAGTCTATGAACACTGAAGCTTTCTTT. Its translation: CASRQSMNTEAFF.